This T cell receptor (beta chain) was captured by sequencing in a study of OX40 agonist ivuxolimab in advanced cancers. Study-level points and caveats: Dose levels from 0.1 to 3.0 mg/kg saw CD4+ and CD8+ blood T cells expand clonally by week 6.

The protocol was immunoSEQ multiplex PCR, while the TCRdb copy is restricted to in-frame clones and leaves out a portion. The sample holds tens of thousands of clones, over 85% seen once. On this clone itself: The antigen is not known.

Trimming shortened V by 3 bases and J by 7 bases, and 7 bases separated the two germline ends. This CDR3 spans 11 amino acids. Germline V CDR1 and CDR2: LNHDA, SQIVND (reference sequence). This TCR came from an adult with an advanced solid tumor such as melanoma, head and neck, liver or kidney cancer. Sequencing was performed on CD4+ or CD8+ T cells sorted from blood, taken in a trial of the OX40 agonist ivuxolimab. The chain is built from TRBV19 and TRBJ2-7; no firm D call. The CDR3 is CASSIVGEQYF. CDR3 coding DNA: TGTGCCAGTAGTATTGTAGGGGAGCAGTACTTC.